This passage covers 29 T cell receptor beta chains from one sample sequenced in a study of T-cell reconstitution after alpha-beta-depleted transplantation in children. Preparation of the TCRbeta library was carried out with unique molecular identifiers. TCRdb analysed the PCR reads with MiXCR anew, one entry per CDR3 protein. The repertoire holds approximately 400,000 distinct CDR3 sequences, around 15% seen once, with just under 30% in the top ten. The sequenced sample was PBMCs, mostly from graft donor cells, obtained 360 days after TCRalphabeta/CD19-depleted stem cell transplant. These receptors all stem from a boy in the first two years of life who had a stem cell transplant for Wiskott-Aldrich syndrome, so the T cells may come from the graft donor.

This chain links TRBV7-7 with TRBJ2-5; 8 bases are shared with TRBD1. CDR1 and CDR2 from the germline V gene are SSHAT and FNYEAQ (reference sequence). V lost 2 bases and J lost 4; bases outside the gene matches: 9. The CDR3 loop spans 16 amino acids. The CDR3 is CASSLPLTGGGETQYF. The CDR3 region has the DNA TGTGCCAGCAGCTTACCCCTCACAGGGGGTGGAGAGACCCAGTACTTC. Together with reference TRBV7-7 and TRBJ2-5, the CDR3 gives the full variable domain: GAGVSQSPRYKVTKRGQDVTLRCDPISSHATLYWYQQALGQGPEFLTYFNYEAQPDKSGLPSDRFSAERPEGSISTLTIQRTEQRDSAMYRCASSLPLTGGGETQYFGPGTRLLVL.

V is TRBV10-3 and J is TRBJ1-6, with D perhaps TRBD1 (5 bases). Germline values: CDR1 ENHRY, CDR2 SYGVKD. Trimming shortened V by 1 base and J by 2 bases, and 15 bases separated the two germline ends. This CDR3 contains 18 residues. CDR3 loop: CAISEWLAGKTYNSPLHF. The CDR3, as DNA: TGTGCCATCAGTGAGTGGTTGGCAGGGAAGACCTATAATTCACCCCTCCACTTT.

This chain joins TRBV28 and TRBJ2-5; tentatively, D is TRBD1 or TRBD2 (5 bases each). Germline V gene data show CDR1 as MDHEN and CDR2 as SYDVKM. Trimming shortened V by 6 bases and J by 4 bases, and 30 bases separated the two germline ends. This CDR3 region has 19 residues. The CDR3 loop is CASSPRRHRDPRRTETQYF. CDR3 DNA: TGTGCCAGCAGCCCGAGGAGACACCGGGACCCGAGGAGAACAGAGACCCAGTACTTC.

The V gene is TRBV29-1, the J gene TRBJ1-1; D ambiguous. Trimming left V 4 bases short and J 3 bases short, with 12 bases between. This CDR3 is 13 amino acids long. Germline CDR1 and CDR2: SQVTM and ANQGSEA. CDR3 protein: CSVGLSGDTEAFF. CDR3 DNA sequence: TGCAGCGTTGGTTTATCCGGGGACACTGAAGCTTTCTTT.

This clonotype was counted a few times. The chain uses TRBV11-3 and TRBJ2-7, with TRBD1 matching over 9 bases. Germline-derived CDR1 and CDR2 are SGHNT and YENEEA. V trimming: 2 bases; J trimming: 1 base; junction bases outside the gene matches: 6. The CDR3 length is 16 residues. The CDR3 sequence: CASSLRSGTGSYEQYF. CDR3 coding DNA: TGTGCCAGCAGCTTACGTTCCGGGACAGGGTCCTACGAGCAGTACTTC.

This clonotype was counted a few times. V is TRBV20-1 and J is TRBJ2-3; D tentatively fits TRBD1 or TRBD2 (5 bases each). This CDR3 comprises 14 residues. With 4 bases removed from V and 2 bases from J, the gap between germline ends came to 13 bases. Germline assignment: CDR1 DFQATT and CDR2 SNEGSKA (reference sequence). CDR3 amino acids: CSAKTGPSTDTQYF. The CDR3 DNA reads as TGCAGTGCTAAAACGGGACCCTCCACAGATACGCAGTATTTT.

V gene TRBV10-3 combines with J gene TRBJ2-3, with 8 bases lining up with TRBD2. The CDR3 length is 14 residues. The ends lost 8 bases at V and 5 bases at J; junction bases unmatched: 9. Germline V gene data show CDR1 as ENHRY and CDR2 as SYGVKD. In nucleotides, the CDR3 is TGTGCCATCGGATTAGCGGGACGGGTAGATACGCAGTATTTT. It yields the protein CAIGLAGRVDTQYF.

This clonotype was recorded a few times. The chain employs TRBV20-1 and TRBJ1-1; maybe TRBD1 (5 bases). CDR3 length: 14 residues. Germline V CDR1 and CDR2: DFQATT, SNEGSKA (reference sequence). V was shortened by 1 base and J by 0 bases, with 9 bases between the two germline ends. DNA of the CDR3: TGCAGTGCTAGAGCGGGACCGATGAACACTGAAGCTTTCTTT. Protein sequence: CSARAGPMNTEAFF.

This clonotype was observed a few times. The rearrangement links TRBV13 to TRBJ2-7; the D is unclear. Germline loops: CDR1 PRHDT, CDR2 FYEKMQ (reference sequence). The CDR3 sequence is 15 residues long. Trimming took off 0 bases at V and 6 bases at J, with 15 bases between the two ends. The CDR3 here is CASSLGGRFDREQYF. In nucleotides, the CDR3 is TGTGCCAGCAGCTTAGGCGGGCGGTTCGATCGCGAGCAGTACTTC.

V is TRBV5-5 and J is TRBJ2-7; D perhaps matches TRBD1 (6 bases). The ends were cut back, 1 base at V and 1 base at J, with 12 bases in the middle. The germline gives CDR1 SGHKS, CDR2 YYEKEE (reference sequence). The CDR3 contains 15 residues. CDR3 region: CASSLSPQGSYEQYF. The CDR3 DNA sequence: TGTGCCAGCAGCTTGTCCCCACAGGGATCCTACGAGCAGTACTTC.

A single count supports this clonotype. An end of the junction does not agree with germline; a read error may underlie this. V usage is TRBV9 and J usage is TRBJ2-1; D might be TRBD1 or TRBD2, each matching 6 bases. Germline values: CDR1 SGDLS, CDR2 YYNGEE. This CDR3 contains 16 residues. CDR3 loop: CASSVGGALSYNEQSF. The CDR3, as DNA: TGTGCCAGCAGCGTAGGGGGGGCCCTCTCCTACAATGAGCAGTCCTTC.

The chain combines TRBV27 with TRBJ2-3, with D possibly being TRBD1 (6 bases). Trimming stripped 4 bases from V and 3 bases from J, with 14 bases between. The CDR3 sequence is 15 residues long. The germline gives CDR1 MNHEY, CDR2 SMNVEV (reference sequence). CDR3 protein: CASSSLRDTTDTQYF. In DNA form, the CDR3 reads TGTGCCAGCAGTTCCCTCCGGGACACAACAGATACGCAGTATTTT.

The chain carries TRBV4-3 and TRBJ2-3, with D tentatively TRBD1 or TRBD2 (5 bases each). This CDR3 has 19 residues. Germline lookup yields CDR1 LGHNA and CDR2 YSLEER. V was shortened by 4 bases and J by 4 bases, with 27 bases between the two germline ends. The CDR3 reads CASSPYWGGPDGAADTQYF. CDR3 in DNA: TGCGCCAGCAGCCCGTACTGGGGCGGCCCCGACGGGGCCGCAGATACGCAGTATTTT.

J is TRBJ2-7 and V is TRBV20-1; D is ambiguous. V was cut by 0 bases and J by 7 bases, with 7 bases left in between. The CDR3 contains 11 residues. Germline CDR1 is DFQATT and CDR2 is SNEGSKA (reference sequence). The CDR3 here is CSARDRVEQYF. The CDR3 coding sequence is TGCAGTGCTAGAGATCGGGTGGAGCAGTACTTC.

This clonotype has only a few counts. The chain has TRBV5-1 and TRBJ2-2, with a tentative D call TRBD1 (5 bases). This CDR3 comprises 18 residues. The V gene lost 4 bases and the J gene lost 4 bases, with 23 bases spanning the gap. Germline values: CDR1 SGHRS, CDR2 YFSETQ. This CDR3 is CASSGYAGQSLSTGELFF. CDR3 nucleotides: TGCGCCAGCAGCGGCTACGCCGGACAAAGCCTCTCCACCGGGGAGCTGTTTTTT.

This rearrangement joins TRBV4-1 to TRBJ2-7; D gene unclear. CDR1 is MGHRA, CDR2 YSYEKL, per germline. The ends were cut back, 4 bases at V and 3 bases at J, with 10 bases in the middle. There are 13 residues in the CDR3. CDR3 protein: CASSPHSLYEQYF. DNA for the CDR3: TGCGCCAGCAGCCCACATAGTCTCTACGAGCAGTACTTC.

The CDR3: CAIKGPGTEVAFF. CDR3 in DNA: TGTGCCATCAAAGGCCCCGGGACAGAGGTAGCTTTCTTT. The chain employs TRBV10-3 and TRBJ1-1; 7 nucleotides line up with TRBD1. Unmatched junction bases numbered 12, after V lost 7 bases and J lost 10 bases. Germline loops: CDR1 ENHRY, CDR2 SYGVKD. The CDR3 consists of 13 residues.

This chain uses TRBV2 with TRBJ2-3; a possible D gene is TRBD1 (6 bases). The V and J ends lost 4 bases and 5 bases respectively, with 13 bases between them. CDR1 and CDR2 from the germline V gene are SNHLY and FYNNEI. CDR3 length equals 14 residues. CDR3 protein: CASSGQGSRDTQYF. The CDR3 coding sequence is TGTGCCAGCAGTGGGCAGGGGAGTAGAGATACGCAGTATTTT.

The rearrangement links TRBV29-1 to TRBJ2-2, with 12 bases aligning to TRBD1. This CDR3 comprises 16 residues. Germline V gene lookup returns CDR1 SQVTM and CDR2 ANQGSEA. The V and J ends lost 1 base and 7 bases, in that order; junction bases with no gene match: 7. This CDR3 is CSVEAGTGGHGGELFF. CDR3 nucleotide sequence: TGCAGCGTTGAAGCAGGGACAGGGGGCCATGGCGGGGAGCTGTTTTTT.

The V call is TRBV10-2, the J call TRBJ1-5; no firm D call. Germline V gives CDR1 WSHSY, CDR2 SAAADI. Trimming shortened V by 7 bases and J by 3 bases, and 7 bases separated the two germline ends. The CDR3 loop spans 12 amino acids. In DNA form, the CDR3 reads TGCGCCAGCAAGCTTCCCAATCAGCCCCAGCATTTT. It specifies CASKLPNQPQHF.

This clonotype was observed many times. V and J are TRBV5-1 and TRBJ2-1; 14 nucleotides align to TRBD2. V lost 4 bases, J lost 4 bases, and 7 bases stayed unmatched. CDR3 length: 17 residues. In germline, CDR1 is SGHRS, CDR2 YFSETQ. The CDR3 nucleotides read TGCGCCAGCAGCCCAGGACTAGCGGGGGGAATTTACAATGAGCAGTTCTTC. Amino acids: CASSPGLAGGIYNEQFF.

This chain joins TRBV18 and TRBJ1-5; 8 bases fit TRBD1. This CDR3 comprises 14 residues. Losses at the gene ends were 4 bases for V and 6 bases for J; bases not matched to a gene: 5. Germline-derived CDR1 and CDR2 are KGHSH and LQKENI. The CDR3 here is CASSQTGDVQPQHF. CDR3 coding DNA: TGTGCCAGCTCACAGACAGGGGACGTTCAGCCCCAGCATTTT.

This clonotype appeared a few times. The CDR3 DNA sequence: TGTGCCAGCAGTACCCGACTAGCTGATATCACAGATACGCAGTATTTT. It yields the protein CASSTRLADITDTQYF. V usage is TRBV6-2 or TRBV6-3 and J usage is TRBJ2-3, with 7 bases lining up with TRBD2. This CDR3 region has 16 residues. From germline, CDR1 is MNHEY and CDR2 SVGEGT. The V and J ends lost 5 bases and 2 bases, in that order; junction bases with no gene match: 10.

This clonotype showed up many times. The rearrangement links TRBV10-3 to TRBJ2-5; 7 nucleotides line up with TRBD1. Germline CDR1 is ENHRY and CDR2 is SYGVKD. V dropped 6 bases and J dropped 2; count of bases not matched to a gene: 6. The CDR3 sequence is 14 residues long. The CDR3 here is CAIRGGQTQETQYF. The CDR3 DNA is TGTGCCATCAGAGGGGGACAGACGCAAGAGACCCAGTACTTC.

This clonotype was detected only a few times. CDR3 protein: CASSQDSPGSNYGYTF. CDR3 in DNA: TGCGCCAGCAGCCAAGACTCACCAGGATCTAACTATGGCTACACCTTC. The V and J genes are TRBV4-3 and TRBJ1-2; no firm D call. CDR1 and CDR2 (germline): LGHNA, YSLEER. The CDR3 totals 16 residues. The V end lost 0 bases, the J end lost 0 bases, and 11 bases lay between the germline ends.

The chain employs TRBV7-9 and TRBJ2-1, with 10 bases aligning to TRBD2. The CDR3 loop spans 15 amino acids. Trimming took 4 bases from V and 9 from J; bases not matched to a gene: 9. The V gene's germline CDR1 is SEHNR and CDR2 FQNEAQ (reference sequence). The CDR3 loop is CASSSPSGGIIEQFF. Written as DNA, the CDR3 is TGTGCCAGCAGCTCTCCTAGCGGGGGAATTATTGAGCAGTTCTTC. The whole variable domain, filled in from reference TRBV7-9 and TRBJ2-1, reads DTGVSQNPRHKITKRGQNVTFRCDPISEHNRLYWYRQTLGQGPEFLTYFQNEAQLEKSRLLSDRFSAERPKGSFSTLEIQRTEQGDSAMYLCASSSPSGGIIEQFFGPGTRLTVL.

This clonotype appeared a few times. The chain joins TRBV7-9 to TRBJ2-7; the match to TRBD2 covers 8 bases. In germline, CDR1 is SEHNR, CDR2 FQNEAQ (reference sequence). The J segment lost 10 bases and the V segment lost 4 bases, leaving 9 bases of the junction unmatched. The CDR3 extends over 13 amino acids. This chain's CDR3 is CASSSNRGLAQYF. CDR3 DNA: TGTGCCAGCAGCTCCAATCGAGGACTAGCACAGTACTTC.

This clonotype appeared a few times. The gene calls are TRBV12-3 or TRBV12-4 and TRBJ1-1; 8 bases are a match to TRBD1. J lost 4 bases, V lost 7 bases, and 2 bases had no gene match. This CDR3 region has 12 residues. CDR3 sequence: CASTQGATEAFF. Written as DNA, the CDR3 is TGTGCCAGCACCCAGGGGGCCACTGAAGCTTTCTTT.

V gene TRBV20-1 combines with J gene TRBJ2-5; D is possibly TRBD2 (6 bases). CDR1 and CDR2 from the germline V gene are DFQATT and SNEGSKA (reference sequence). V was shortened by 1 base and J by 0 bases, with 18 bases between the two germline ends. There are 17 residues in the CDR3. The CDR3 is CSARVVGGRTDQETQYF. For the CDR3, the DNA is TGCAGTGCTAGAGTTGTGGGGGGTAGGACGGACCAAGAGACCCAGTACTTC.